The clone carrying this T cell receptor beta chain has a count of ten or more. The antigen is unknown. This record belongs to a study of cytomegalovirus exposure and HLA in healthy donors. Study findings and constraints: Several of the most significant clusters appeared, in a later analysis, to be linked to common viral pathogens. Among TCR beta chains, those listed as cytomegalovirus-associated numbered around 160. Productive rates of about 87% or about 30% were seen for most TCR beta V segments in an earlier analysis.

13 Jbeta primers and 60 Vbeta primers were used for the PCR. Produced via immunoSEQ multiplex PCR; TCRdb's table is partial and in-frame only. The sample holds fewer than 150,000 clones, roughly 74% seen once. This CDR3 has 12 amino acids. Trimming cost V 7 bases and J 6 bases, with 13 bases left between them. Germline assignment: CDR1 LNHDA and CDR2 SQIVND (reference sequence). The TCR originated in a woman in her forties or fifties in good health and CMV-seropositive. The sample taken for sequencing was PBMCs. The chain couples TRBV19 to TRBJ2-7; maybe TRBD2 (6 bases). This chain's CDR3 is CASTDRDSEQYF. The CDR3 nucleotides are TGTGCCAGTACCGATCGGGACTCCGAGCAGTACTTC.